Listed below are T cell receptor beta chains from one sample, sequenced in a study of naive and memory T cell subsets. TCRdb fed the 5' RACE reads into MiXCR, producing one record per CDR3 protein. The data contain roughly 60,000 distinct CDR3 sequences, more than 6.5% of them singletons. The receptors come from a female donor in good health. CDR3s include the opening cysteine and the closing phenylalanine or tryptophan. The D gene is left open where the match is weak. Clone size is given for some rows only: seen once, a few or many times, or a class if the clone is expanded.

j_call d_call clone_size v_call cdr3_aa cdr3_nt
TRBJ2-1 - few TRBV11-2 CASRPGSYNEQFF TGTGCCAGCAGGCCCGGGTCTTACAATGAGCAGTTCTTC
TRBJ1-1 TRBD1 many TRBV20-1 CSATIRGFGTEAFF TGCAGTGCTACGATCAGGGGGTTTGGCACTGAAGCTTTCTTT
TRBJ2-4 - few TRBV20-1 CSAPGQVLAKNIQYF TGCAGTGCTCCTGGACAAGTGCTAGCCAAAAACATTCAGTACTTC
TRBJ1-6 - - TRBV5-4 CASSLAGEIYSPLHF TGTGCCAGCAGCTTGGCAGGGGAAATCTATTCACCCCTCCACTTT
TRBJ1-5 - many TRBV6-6 CASIPFTGQPQHF TGTGCCAGCATCCCTTTCACTGGGCAGCCCCAGCATTTT
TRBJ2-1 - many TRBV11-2 CASSLNERREQFF TGTGCCAGCAGCTTAAATGAAAGGCGAGAGCAGTTCTTC
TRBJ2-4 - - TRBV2 CASRNRGLAKNIQYF TGTGCCAGCAGGAACAGGGGACTAGCCAAAAACATTCAGTACTTC
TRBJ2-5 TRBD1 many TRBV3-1 CASSARDRGQETQYF TGTGCCAGCAGCGCCCGGGACAGGGGGCAAGAGACCCAGTACTTC
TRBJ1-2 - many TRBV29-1 CSVDGHRNYGYTF TGCAGCGTTGATGGACATAGAAACTATGGCTACACCTTC
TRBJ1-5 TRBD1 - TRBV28 CASRYRQGAQPQHF TGTGCCAGCAGATATCGACAGGGCGCGCAGCCCCAGCATTTT
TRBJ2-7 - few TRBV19 CASSIEVGDHYEQYF TGTGCCAGTAGTATAGAGGTGGGGGACCACTACGAGCAGTACTTC
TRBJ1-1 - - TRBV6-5 CASSYGYRTEAFF TGTGCCAGCAGTTACGGTTACCGAACTGAAGCTTTCTTT
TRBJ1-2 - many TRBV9 CASSAGGTNGYTF TGTGCCAGCAGCGCTGGGGGTACGAATGGCTACACCTTC
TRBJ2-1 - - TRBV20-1 CSAPIVINEQFF TGCAGTGCTCCCATCGTGATAAATGAGCAGTTCTTC
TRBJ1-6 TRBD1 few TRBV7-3 CASSTTGGVSPLHF TGTGCCAGCAGCACCACAGGGGGCGTTTCACCCCTCCACTTT
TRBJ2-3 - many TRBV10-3 CAISDAGEADTQYF TGTGCCATCAGTGACGCAGGGGAGGCAGATACGCAGTATTTT
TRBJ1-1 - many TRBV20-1 CSARDPQGGNEAFF TGCAGTGCTAGAGATCCCCAGGGAGGGAATGAAGCTTTCTTT
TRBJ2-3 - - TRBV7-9 CASRATDGAISTDTQYF TGTGCCAGCAGGGCTACGGACGGAGCCATTAGCACAGATACGCAGTATTTT
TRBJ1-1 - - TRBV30 CAETRATEAFF TGTGCCGAAACCCGGGCCACTGAAGCTTTCTTT
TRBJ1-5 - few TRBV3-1 CASSQDVAQPQHF TGTGCCAGCAGCCAAGACGTCGCTCAGCCCCAGCATTTT
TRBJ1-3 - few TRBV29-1 CSVEEPAGNRHSGDTGNTIYF TGCAGCGTTGAAGAGCCGGCCGGGAACCGACATAGTGGGGACACTGGAAACACCATATATTTT
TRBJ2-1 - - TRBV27 CASSPQDITSSYNEQFF TGTGCCAGCAGTCCCCAGGATATAACGAGCTCCTACAATGAGCAGTTCTTC
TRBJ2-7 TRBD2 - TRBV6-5 CASSYWGSGAGNEQYF TGTGCCAGCAGTTACTGGGGCTCAGGAGCGGGGAACGAGCAGTACTTC
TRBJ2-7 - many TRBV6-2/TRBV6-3 CASSFGGGEQYF TGTGCCAGCAGTTTCGGTGGGGGCGAGCAGTACTTC
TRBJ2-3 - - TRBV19 CASSRGTPTDTQYF TGTGCCAGTAGTCGCGGGACCCCCACAGATACGCAGTATTTT
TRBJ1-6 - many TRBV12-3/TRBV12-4 CASSLVGRARAPLHF TGTGCCAGCAGTTTAGTCGGCAGGGCTAGGGCACCCCTCCACTTT
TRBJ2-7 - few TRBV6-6 CASSVGPNYEQYF TGTGCCAGCAGTGTGGGACCAAACTACGAGCAGTACTTC
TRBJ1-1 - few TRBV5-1 CASTRQEWDTEAFF TGCGCCAGCACTCGCCAGGAGTGGGACACTGAAGCTTTCTTT
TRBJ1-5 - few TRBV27 CASRENRDTPSQHF TGTGCCAGCAGGGAAAACCGGGATACCCCGTCCCAGCATTTT